This TCR beta chain was recorded in a study of tissue T cells after allogeneic stem cell transplantation. Germline V CDR1 and CDR2: KGHDR, SFDVKD. V lost 10 bases to trimming and J lost 5 bases; unmatched junction nucleotides: 5. The length of the CDR3 is 14 residues. By sample share, this clone is large (0.1 to 1%). Repertoires were generated with immunoSEQ multiplex PCR, while TCRdb's copy carries only in-frame clones and drops some. The sample shows fewer than 1,500 clones, about 59% of them seen only once. The gene calls are TRBV24-1 and TRBJ2-1; 12 bases match TRBD2. Sequenced here: bone marrow, sampled at autopsy. The source of this sequence is a male patient of 60 years or more with steroid-refractory graft-versus-host disease after an allogeneic stem cell transplant. The graft donor may have contributed some T cells. The CDR3, as DNA: TGTGCCACGAGGACTAGCGGGGCTGACAATGAGCAGTTCTTC. Translated, it gives CATRTSGADNEQFF.